This TCR beta chain originates from a study of early stage breast cancer tumors (TCRdb year 2017). Turning to the overall study: Of the 15 to 20 invasive breast tumors, about a dozen were found to be estrogen receptor-positive, progesterone receptor-positive and HER2-negative. On average, each sample had roughly 9.7-fold read coverage. Most of the 12 ER+/PR+/HER2- tumors were invasive ductal carcinomas, while the other four were invasive lobular carcinomas. The samples as a whole yielded under 3,500,000 detected templates, corresponding to about a million unique clonotypes.

CDR1 and CDR2 are read off the germline V gene (reference sequence) as SGHNT and YYREEE. V gives up 4 bases and J gives up 3 bases, and the segment between their germline ends measures 16 bases. From the cysteine through the phenylalanine, the CDR3 covers 16 amino acids. Only CDR3 DNA remains: 48 bases, in frame from the first base. Two independent genomic DNA replicates were amplified for each sample, with 0.5 ug used for blood and around 1.5 ug for tumor or normal breast. TCRB sequencing of genomic DNA was carried out with the ImmunoSeq Intro kit according to the manufacturer's instructions. The multiplex PCR ran for 30 to 35 cycles using proprietary primers and spike-in control sequences for absolute quantification. Single-end 150-bp reads were used to sequence an 87-bp fragment spanning the CDR3 and the flanking V and J genes. Seven samples, each with two replicates, were multiplexed per lane of an Illumina MiSeq using version 3.0 chemistry. For the original study's pipeline: Raw data were processed with the vendor's proprietary pipeline, and both replicates were merged into a single result per sample. To define clonotypes, the study grouped productive rearrangements that shared the V-gene family, CDR3 amino acid sequence and J-gene segment. To compute clonality, the normalized Shannon entropy (Pielou evenness) of TCRB abundances was subtracted from 1. To estimate T cell density, the total number of templates was divided by the number of input cells, which was inferred from the amount of DNA input. Recon with default parameters was used to estimate total repertoire diversity and clonality. Clonotypes with over 0.1% abundance in tumor and at least 32-fold higher abundance in tumor than in normal breast were defined as tumor-enriched. Sourced from immuneACCESS, this table was stored by TCRdb with only in-frame sequences that have V and J called. A share of the clones is absent; for the studies checked, an unresolved V gene accounts for under half, and the remainder has no known explanation. The V and J calls and the clone size are those of that table, but D and trimming were determined from the DNA. This sample is represented by 25,000 to 35,000 clones; 74% of them were singletons. Under 5.5% of the sample is taken by the ten largest.

On this clone: Its antigen specificity is not known. The sample holds no much larger clone one base away, and base qualities are not on file.

The study profiled bulk TCR beta-chain repertoires in matched peripheral blood, tumor and adjacent normal breast tissue taken from fewer than 20 patients with early-stage breast cancer. Before surgery, roughly 4.5-10 mL of whole blood was collected into EDTA tubes and then processed within 2 hours. Peripheral blood mononuclear cells were isolated by Ficoll-Paque centrifugation in SepMate-50 tubes. For storage in liquid nitrogen, PBMCs were cryopreserved as aliquots of 2 to 4 million cells in roughly 90% FBS with around 10% DMSO. Genomic DNA was extracted with the Qiagen AllPrep DNA/RNA Mini kit. Study-wide conclusions, independent of this receptor: Because the cohort was small, analysis by tumor subtype was not possible. Repertoires from blood resembled normal breast more closely than tumor, and using blood as a reference for each tissue separated tumor from normal in about 85% of the 16 patients. Enriched TCRB sequences shared across patients were mostly commonly generated sequences, unlikely to play an important role in the tumor microenvironment. Sequencing bulk genomic DNA from unsorted cells could not capture chain pairing or functional markers like CD4, CD8 and FOXP3. Compared with adjacent normal breast tissue, tumors had higher clonality and 2.5 to 3-fold greater T cell density.

The sequence was collected from a person aged 40-50 years with breast cancer. The rearrangement joined TRBV5-4 to TRBJ2-2; no D gene call is confident. Sample: blood. The CDR3 reads CASSTTRVVDTGELFF. The DNA is TGTGCCAGCAGCACGACACGGGTCGTAGACACCGGGGAGCTGTTTTTT.